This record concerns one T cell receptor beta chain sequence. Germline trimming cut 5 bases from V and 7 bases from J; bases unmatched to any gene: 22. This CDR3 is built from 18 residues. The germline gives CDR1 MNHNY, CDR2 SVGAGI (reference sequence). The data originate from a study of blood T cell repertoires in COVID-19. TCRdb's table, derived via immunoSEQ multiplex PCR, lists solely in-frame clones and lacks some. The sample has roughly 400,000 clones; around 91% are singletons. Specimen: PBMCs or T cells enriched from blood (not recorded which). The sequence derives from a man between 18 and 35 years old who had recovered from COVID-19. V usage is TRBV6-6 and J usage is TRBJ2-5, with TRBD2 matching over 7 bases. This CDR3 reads CASSPWRSSGVTLGTQYF. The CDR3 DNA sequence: TGTGCCAGCAGTCCCTGGCGCTCCAGCGGGGTAACTCTAGGGACCCAGTACTTC.